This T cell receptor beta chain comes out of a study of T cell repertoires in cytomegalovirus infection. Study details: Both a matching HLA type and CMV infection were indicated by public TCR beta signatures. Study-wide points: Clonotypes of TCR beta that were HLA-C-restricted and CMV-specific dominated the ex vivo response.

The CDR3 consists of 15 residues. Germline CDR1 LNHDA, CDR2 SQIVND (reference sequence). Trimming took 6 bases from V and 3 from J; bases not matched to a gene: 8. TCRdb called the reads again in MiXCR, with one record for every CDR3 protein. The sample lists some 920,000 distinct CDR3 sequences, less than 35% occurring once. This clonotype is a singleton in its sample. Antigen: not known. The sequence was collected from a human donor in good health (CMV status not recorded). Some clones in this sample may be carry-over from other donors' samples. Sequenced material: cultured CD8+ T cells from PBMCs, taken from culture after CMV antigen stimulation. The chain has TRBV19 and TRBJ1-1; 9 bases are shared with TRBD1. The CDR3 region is CASSRDRVVDTEAFF. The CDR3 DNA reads TGTGCCAGTAGCCGGGACAGGGTAGTGGACACTGAAGCTTTCTTT.